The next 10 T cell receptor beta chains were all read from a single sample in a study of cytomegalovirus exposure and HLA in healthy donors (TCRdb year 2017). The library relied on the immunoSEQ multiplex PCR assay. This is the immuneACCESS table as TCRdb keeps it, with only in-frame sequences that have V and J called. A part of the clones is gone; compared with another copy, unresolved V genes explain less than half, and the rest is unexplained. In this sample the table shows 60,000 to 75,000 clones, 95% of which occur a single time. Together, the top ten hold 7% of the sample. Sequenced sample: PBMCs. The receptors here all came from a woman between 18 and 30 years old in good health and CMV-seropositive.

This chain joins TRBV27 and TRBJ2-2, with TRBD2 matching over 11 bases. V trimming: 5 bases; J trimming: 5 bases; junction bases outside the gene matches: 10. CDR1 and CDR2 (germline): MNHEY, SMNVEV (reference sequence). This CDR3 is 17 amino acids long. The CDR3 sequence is CASSPPVAGGRTGELFF. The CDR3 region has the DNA TGTGCCAGCAGTCCCCCCGTAGCGGGAGGGCGGACCGGGGAGCTGTTTTTT.

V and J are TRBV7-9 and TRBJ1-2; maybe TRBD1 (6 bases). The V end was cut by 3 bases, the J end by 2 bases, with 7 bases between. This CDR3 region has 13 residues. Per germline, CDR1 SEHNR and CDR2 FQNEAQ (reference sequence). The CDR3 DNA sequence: TGTGCCAGCAGCTTGGGACACAACTATGGCTACACCTTC. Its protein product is CASSLGHNYGYTF.

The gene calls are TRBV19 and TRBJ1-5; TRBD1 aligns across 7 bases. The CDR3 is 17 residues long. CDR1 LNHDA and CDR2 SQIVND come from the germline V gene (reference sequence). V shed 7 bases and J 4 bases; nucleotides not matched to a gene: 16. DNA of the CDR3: TGTGCCAGTACCAGACGACCCGGGACAGTCGAAAATCAGCCCCAGCATTTT. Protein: CASTRRPGTVENQPQHF. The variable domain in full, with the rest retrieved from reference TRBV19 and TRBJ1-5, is DGGITQSPKYLFRKEGQNVTLSCEQNLNHDAMYWYRQDPGQGLRLIYYSQIVNDFQKGDIAEGYSVSREKKESFPLTVTSAQKNPTAFYLCASTRRPGTVENQPQHFGDGTRLSIL.

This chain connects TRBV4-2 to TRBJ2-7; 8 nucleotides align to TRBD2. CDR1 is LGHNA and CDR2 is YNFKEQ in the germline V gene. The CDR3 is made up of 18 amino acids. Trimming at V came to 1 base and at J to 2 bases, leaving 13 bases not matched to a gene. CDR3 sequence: CASSQGGSRAGGTYEQYF. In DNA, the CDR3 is TGTGCCAGCAGCCAAGGTGGTTCTCGGGCGGGGGGCACCTACGAGCAGTACTTC.

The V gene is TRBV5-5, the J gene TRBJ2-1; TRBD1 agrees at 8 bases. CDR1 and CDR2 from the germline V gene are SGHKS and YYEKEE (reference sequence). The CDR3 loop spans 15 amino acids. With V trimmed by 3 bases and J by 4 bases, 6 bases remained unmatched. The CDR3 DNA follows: TGTGCCAGCAGCTCCGCCCGGACAGGGTACAATGAGCAGTTCTTC. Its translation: CASSSARTGYNEQFF.

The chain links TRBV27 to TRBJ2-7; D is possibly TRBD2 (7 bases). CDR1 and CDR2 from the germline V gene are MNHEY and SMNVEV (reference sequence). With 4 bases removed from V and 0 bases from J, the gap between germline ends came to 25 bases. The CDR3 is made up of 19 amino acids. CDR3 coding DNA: TGTGCCAGCAGTTCTTCTATTGGGGGCGGGGGTAGACACTCCTACGAGCAGTACTTC. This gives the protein CASSSSIGGGGRHSYEQYF.

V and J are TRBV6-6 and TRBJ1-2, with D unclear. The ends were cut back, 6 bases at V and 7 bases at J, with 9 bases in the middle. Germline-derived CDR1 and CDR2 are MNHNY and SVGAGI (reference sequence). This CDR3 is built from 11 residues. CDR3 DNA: TGTGCCAGCAGACACACCTCTGGCTACACCTTC. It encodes CASRHTSGYTF.

CDR3 loop: CASSFDRGGDGYTF. In nucleotides, the CDR3 is TGCGCCAGCAGCTTTGACAGGGGCGGAGATGGCTACACCTTC. The V and J genes are TRBV5-1 and TRBJ1-2, with 8 positions matching TRBD1. From germline, CDR1 is SGHRS and CDR2 YFSETQ. The V segment lost 2 bases and the J segment 6 bases; nucleotides outside the gene matches: 6. The CDR3 spans 14 residues.

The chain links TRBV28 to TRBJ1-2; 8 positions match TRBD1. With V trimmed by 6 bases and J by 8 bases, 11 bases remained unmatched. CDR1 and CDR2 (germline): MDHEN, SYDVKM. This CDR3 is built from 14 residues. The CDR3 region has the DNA TGTGCCAGCAGATCAGGGGGCCTGGAGGAAGGCTACACCTTC. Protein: CASRSGGLEEGYTF.

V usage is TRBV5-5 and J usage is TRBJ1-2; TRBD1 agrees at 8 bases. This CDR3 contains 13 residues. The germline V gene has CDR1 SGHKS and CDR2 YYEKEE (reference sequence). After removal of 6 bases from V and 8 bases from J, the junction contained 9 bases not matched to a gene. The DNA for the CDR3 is TGTGCCAGCACCGCTCAGGGGGCGAGGGGCTACACCTTC. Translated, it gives CASTAQGARGYTF. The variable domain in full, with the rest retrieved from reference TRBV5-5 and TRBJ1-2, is DAGVTQSPTHLIKTRGQQVTLRCSPISGHKSVSWYQQVLGQGPQFIFQYYEKEERGRGNFPDRFSARQFPNYSSELNVNALLLGDSALYLCASTAQGARGYTFGSGTRLTVV.